The TCR beta chain under discussion was sequenced for a study of OX40 agonist ivuxolimab in advanced cancers. Study as a whole: Ivuxolimab doses were 0.01, 0.1, 0.3, 1.5, 3 or 10 mg/kg every 2 weeks. The study enrolled dose-escalation patients with hepatocellular carcinoma, melanoma, renal cell or head and neck cancer.

Repertoires were generated with immunoSEQ multiplex PCR, while TCRdb's copy carries only in-frame clones and drops some. Of about 80,000 clones listed, 85% to 95% are singletons. With respect to this clone: Its specificity is unknown.

Study outcomes and limitations: The authors also found low normalized T-cell clonal expansion in some nonresponders. Clonal expansion in partial responders at 0.1-3.0 mg/kg ranked among the lowest.

The CDR3 totals 12 residues. The germline V and J ends were trimmed by 8 bases and 8 bases, with 15 bases remaining between them. Germline values: CDR1 MDHEN, CDR2 SYDVKM. The sample was CD4+ or CD8+ T cells sorted from blood, taken in a trial of the OX40 agonist ivuxolimab. This receptor was identified in an adult with an advanced solid tumor such as melanoma, head and neck, liver or kidney cancer. This chain links TRBV28 with TRBJ1-2; tentatively, D is TRBD1 (6 bases). This chain's CDR3 is CASLVGARGYTF. CDR3 bases: TGTGCCAGCCTAGTGGGGGCGCGGGGCTACACCTTC.